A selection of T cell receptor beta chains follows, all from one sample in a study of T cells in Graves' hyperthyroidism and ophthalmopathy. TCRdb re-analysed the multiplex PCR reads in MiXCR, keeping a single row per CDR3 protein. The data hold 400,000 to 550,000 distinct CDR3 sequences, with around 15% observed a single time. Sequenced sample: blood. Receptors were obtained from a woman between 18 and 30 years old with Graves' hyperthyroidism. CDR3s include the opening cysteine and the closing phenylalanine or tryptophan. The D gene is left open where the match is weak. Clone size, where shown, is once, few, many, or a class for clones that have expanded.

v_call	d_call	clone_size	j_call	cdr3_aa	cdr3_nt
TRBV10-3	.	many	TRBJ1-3	CAISEGRASGNTIYF	TGTGCCATCAGTGAGGGCAGAGCCTCTGGAAACACCATATATTTT
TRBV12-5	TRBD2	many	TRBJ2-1	CASGLVLANEQFF	TGTGCTAGTGGTTTGGTACTAGCGAATGAGCAGTTCTTC
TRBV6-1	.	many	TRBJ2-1	CASIWHHSSYNEQFF	TGTGCCAGCATCTGGCACCACAGCTCCTACAATGAGCAGTTCTTC
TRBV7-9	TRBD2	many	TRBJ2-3	CASSFGLAETDTQYF	TGTGCCAGCAGCTTTGGACTAGCGGAGACAGATACGCAGTATTTT
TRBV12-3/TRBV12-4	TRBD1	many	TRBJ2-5	CASTRGQAQETQYF	TGTGCCAGCACCAGGGGACAGGCACAAGAGACCCAGTACTTC
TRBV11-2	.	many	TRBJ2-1	CATQGLAGNEQFF	TGTGCCACCCAAGGGCTAGCTGGCAATGAGCAGTTCTTC
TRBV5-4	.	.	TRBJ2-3	CASSLAGAHDTQYF	TGTGCCAGCAGCTTGGCCGGGGCGCATGATACGCAGTATTTT
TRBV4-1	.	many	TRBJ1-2	CASSQEAEWISYGYTF	TGCGCCAGCAGCCAAGAGGCGGAGTGGATTTCCTATGGCTACACCTTC
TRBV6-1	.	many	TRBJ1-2	CASSEAKRPPVYGYTF	TGTGCCAGCAGTGAAGCAAAAAGGCCCCCGGTTTATGGCTACACCTTC
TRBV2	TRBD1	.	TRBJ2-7	CASSGGDRGSYEQYF	TGTGCCAGCAGTGGAGGGGACAGGGGTTCCTACGAGCAGTACTTC
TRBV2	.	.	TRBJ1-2	CASRPSSGGYTF	TGTGCCAGCAGACCCTCATCGGGTGGCTACACCTTC
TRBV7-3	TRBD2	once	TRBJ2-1	CASSLTPSGRGEQFF	TGTGCCAGCAGCTTAACTCCTAGCGGGAGAGGTGAGCAGTTCTTC
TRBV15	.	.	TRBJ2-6	CATSTRTSPAVLTF	TGTGCCACCAGCACGCGGACAAGTCCAGCGGTCCTGACTTTC
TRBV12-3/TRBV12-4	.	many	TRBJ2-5	CASSLGAKETQYF	TGTGCCAGCAGTTTGGGGGCTAAGGAGACCCAGTACTTC
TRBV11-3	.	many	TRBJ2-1	CASSLSGGSPEQFF	TGTGCCAGCAGCTTAAGTGGAGGGAGTCCCGAGCAGTTCTTC
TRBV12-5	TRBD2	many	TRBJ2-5	CASGLLHSTSPRETQYF	TGTGCTAGTGGTTTGCTCCACTCGACTAGCCCTAGAGAGACCCAGTACTTC
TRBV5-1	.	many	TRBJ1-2	CASSLPTEGNYTF	TGCGCCAGCAGCTTGCCGACAGAAGGAAACTACACCTTC
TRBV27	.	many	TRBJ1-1	CASSRHRNTEAFF	TGTGCCAGCAGTCGCCACAGGAACACTGAAGCTTTCTTT
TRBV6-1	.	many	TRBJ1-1	CASSEEHGVAEAFF	TGTGCCAGCAGTGAAGAACACGGGGTGGCTGAAGCTTTCTTT
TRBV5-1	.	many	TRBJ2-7	CASSSYTSRSYEQYF	TGCGCCAGCAGCTCCTATACATCGCGGAGCTACGAGCAGTACTTC
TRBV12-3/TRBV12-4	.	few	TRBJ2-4	CASSLSPKNIQYF	TGTGCCAGCAGTTTATCTCCGAAAAACATTCAGTACTTC
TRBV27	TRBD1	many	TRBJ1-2	CASSLLGGASGYTF	TGTGCCAGCAGTTTGTTAGGGGGCGCATCGGGCTACACCTTC
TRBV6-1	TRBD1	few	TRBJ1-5	CASSELRTGSNQPQHF	TGTGCCAGCAGTGAACTCCGGACAGGGAGCAATCAGCCCCAGCATTTT
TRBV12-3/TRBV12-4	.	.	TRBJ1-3	CASSFAFSVSGNTIYF	TGTGCCAGCAGTTTCGCCTTTTCAGTCTCTGGAAACACCATATATTTT
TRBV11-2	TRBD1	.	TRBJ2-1	CASSLAGTDHNEQFF	TGTGCCAGCAGCTTAGCAGGGACAGATCACAATGAGCAGTTCTTC
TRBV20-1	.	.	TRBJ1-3	CSASDGRSGNTIYF	TGCAGTGCTAGCGACGGACGCTCTGGAAACACCATATATTTT
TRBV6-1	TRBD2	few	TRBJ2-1	CASSGLAGGPGNEQFF	TGTGCCAGCAGTGGACTAGCGGGAGGGCCTGGCAATGAGCAGTTCTTC
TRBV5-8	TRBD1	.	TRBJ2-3	CASSEPDRVEADTQYF	TGCGCCAGCAGCGAGCCGGACAGGGTGGAGGCGGATACGCAGTATTTT
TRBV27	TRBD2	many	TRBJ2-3	CASSLGASGSGSTDTQYF	TGTGCCAGCAGTTTAGGAGCTAGCGGGAGTGGGAGCACAGATACGCAGTATTTT
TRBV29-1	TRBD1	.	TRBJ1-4	CSVVTGTNEKLFF	TGCAGCGTTGTGACAGGGACTAATGAAAAACTGTTTTTT
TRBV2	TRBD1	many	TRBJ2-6	CASTWDSPSGANVLTF	TGTGCCAGCACCTGGGACAGTCCTTCTGGGGCCAACGTCCTGACTTTC
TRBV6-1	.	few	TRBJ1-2	CASSETGGFGYTF	TGTGCCAGCAGTGAGACGGGGGGCTTTGGCTACACCTTC
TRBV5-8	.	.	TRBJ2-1	CASSRGGVSYNEQFF	TGTGCCAGCAGCCGCGGCGGGGTCTCCTACAATGAGCAGTTCTTC
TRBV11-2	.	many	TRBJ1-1	CASSLAPPATEAFF	TGTGCCAGCAGCTTAGCACCCCCAGCCACTGAAGCTTTCTTT
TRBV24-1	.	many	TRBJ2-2	CATSDAAPNTGELFF	TGTGCCACCAGTGATGCAGCGCCGAACACCGGGGAGCTGTTTTTT
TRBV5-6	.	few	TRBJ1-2	CASSPGRGFGYTF	TGTGCCAGCAGCCCGGGTAGGGGGTTTGGCTACACCTTC
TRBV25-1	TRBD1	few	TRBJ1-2	CASSEWTGGGYTF	TGTGCCAGCAGTGAATGGACAGGTGGAGGCTACACCTTC
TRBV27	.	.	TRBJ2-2	CASRSSGTSNTGELFF	TGTGCCAGTAGAAGCTCCGGGACCTCGAACACCGGGGAGCTGTTTTTT
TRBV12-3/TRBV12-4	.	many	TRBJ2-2	CASSFSAALSTGELFF	TGTGCCAGCAGTTTTTCGGCAGCTCTCAGCACCGGGGAGCTGTTTTTT
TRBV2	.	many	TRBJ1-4	CAGSTNEKLFF	TGTGCCGGCTCAACTAATGAAAAACTGTTTTTT
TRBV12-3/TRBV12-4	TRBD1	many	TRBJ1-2	CASSPPGTGSYGYTF	TGTGCCAGCAGTCCACCCGGGACAGGGAGCTATGGCTACACCTTC
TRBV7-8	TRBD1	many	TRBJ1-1	CASSLQTGRDTEAFF	TGTGCCAGCAGCCTTCAGACAGGGAGGGATACTGAAGCTTTCTTT
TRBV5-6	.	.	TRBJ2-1	CASSLESGPLGDEQFF	TGTGCCAGCAGCTTGGAGTCAGGACCCCTCGGGGATGAGCAGTTCTTC
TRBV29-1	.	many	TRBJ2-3	CSVEVLAESNTQYF	TGCAGCGTTGAAGTGCTAGCTGAATCAAATACGCAGTATTTT
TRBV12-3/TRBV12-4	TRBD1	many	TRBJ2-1	CASNLGQGKMSHEQFF	TGTGCCAGCAATTTAGGACAGGGGAAGATGAGCCATGAGCAGTTCTTC
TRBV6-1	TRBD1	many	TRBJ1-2	CASSTRTGVGYTF	TGTGCCAGCAGTACCCGGACAGGGGTTGGCTACACCTTC
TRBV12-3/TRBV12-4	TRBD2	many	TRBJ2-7	CASRRGASYEQYF	TGTGCCAGCAGGCGGGGGGCCTCCTACGAGCAGTACTTC
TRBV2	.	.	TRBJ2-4	CASSLAGDGKNIQYF	TGTGCCAGCAGCCTCGCAGGGGACGGCAAAAACATTCAGTACTTC
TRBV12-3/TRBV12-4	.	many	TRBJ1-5	CASSFGGVNQPQHF	TGTGCCAGCAGTTTCGGGGGAGTGAATCAGCCCCAGCATTTT
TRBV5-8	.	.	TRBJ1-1	CASSGRTSFTEAFF	TGTGCCAGCAGCGGAAGGACAAGCTTTACTGAAGCTTTCTTT
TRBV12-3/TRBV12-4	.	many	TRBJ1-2	CATYGGDPYYGYTF	TGTGCCACGTACGGGGGGGACCCTTACTATGGCTACACCTTC
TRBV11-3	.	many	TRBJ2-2	CASSLAGEIATGELFF	TGTGCCAGCAGCTTAGCGGGTGAGATCGCCACCGGGGAGCTGTTTTTT